Listed below are T cell receptor beta chains from one sample, sequenced in a study of blood T cell repertoires in COVID-19. Sequenced by immunoSEQ multiplex PCR; TCRdb stores in-frame clones only, minus some. The sample lists around 250,000 clones, nearly 90% occurring once. Sequenced input: peripheral blood. The receptors were sampled from a woman aged 55-70 years with COVID-19, enrolled during active disease. CDR3s leave out the opening cysteine and the closing phenylalanine or tryptophan.

J gene: TRBJ1-1; V gene: TRBV6-2/TRBV6-3; CDR3 protein: ASSYRGQGRNTEAF
J gene: TRBJ1-6; V gene: TRBV27; CDR3 protein: ASSLTVRQGARSPLH
J gene: TRBJ2-3; V gene: TRBV4-2; CDR3 protein: ASSQGLGAGDTQY
J gene: TRBJ2-7; V gene: TRBV3-1/TRBV3-2; CDR3 protein: ASSQDAGRRNEQY
J gene: TRBJ1-2; V gene: TRBV4-3; CDR3 protein: ASSQVNQGDGYT
J gene: TRBJ1-1; V gene: TRBV19; CDR3 protein: ASRTRGGGTEAF
J gene: TRBJ2-1; V gene: TRBV9; CDR3 protein: ASSVAGGREQF
J gene: TRBJ1-1; V gene: TRBV9; CDR3 protein: ASSVVESRREPF
J gene: TRBJ2-1; V gene: TRBV10-3; CDR3 protein: AISSYLTSGGRHEQF
J gene: TRBJ1-3; V gene: TRBV5-1; CDR3 protein: ASSLDGFSGNTIY
J gene: TRBJ1-5; V gene: TRBV19; CDR3 protein: ASNRRNSNQPQH
J gene: TRBJ2-5; V gene: TRBV21-1; CDR3 protein: ASSKTPGQGSLETQY
J gene: TRBJ1-3; V gene: TRBV7-2; CDR3 protein: ASSLALGAGNTIY
J gene: TRBJ1-4; V gene: TRBV6-6; CDR3 protein: ASNIGGRDEKLF
J gene: TRBJ2-4; V gene: TRBV23-1; CDR3 protein: ASSQLRGPGNIQY
J gene: TRBJ1-6; V gene: TRBV11-3; CDR3 protein: ASSLGGRNSPLH
J gene: TRBJ2-2; V gene: TRBV29-1; CDR3 protein: SVARQGNTGELF
J gene: TRBJ2-7; V gene: TRBV14; CDR3 protein: ASSQDGFKDINYEQY
J gene: TRBJ1-1; V gene: TRBV29-1; CDR3 protein: SVEKGQGLTEAF
J gene: TRBJ1-6; V gene: TRBV7-2; CDR3 protein: ASSLGGGGSPLH
J gene: TRBJ1-2; V gene: TRBV21-1; CDR3 protein: ASSKADRGGGYT
J gene: TRBJ1-6; V gene: TRBV4-3; CDR3 protein: ASSQDQGPNSPLH
J gene: TRBJ1-2; V gene: TRBV2; CDR3 protein: ARGQGATGGYT
J gene: TRBJ1-5; V gene: TRBV3-1/TRBV3-2; CDR3 protein: ASSQGGQWRTALNQPQH
J gene: TRBJ2-3; V gene: TRBV6-4; CDR3 protein: ASKPSGTDTQY
J gene: TRBJ2-7; V gene: TRBV19; CDR3 protein: ASSIRGPHEQY
J gene: TRBJ1-1; V gene: TRBV6-6; CDR3 protein: ASTLAESEAF
J gene: TRBJ1-4; V gene: TRBV13; CDR3 protein: ASSRRDSATNEKLF
J gene: TRBJ1-4; V gene: TRBV15; CDR3 protein: ATSRDGTVATNEKLF
J gene: TRBJ1-5; V gene: TRBV7-6; CDR3 protein: ASSLGTGGGQPQH
J gene: TRBJ1-5; V gene: TRBV4-2; CDR3 protein: ASSRGTDYQPQH
J gene: TRBJ2-6; V gene: TRBV15; CDR3 protein: ATSRDLAGGSGANVLT
J gene: TRBJ1-3; V gene: TRBV18; CDR3 protein: ASSPGQVRSSGNTIY
J gene: TRBJ1-6; V gene: TRBV2; CDR3 protein: ASSEWTAGSPLH
J gene: TRBJ1-3; V gene: TRBV19; CDR3 protein: ASSRRDTLKNTIY
J gene: TRBJ1-2; V gene: TRBV19; CDR3 protein: ASRQARDGYT
J gene: TRBJ1-2; V gene: TRBV7-8; CDR3 protein: ASSLDRRETSPGYT
J gene: TRBJ1-2; V gene: TRBV7-2; CDR3 protein: ASSATRNNYGYT
J gene: TRBJ2-7; V gene: TRBV30; CDR3 protein: AWSTDSGGSEQY
J gene: TRBJ2-7; V gene: TRBV10-3; CDR3 protein: AIRGVTGNYYEQY
J gene: TRBJ1-2; V gene: TRBV30; CDR3 protein: AWSVGTVNYGYT
J gene: TRBJ1-3; V gene: TRBV9; CDR3 protein: ASCQGVSGNTIY
J gene: TRBJ1-1; V gene: TRBV5-4; CDR3 protein: ASSLGALEAF
J gene: TRBJ1-1; V gene: TRBV6-2/TRBV6-3; CDR3 protein: ASSYPGETF